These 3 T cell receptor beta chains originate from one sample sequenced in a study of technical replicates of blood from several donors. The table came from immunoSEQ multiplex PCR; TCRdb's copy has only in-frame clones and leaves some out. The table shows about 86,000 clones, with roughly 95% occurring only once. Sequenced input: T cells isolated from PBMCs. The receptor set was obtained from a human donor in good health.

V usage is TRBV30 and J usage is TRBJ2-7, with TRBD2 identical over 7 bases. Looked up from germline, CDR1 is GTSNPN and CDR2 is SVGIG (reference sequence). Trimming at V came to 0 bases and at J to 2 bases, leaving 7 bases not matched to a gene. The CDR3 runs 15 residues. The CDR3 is CAWSVQAGVAYEQYF. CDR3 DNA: TGTGCCTGGAGTGTACAGGCGGGAGTCGCCTACGAGCAGTACTTC. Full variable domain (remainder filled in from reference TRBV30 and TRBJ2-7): SQTIHQWPATLVQPVGSPLSLECTVEGTSNPNLYWYRQAAGRGLQLLFYSVGIGQISSEVPQNLSASRPQDRQFILSSKKLLLSDSGFYLCAWSVQAGVAYEQYFGPGTRLTVT.

CDR3 protein: CASGTVGNQPQHF. In DNA, the CDR3 is TGTGCCAGTGGGACAGTTGGGAATCAGCCCCAGCATTTT. The rearrangement uses TRBV2 and TRBJ1-5; 7 positions match TRBD1. Looked up from germline, CDR1 is SNHLY and CDR2 is FYNNEI. V dropped 9 bases and J dropped 4; count of bases not matched to a gene: 6. The CDR3 spans 13 residues.

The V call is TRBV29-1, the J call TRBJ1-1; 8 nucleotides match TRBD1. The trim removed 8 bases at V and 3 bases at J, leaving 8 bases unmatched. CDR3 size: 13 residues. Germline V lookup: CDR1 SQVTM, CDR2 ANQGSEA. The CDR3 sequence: CSITGGQHTEAFF. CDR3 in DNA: TGCAGCATAACAGGGGGACAGCACACTGAAGCTTTCTTT.